The 8 T cell receptor beta chains listed next were all sequenced from one sample in a study of beta chain features in type 1 diabetes listed by TCRdb under 2018. Library preparation used the immunoSEQ multiplex PCR assay. All of the isolated RNA was reverse transcribed with the High Capacity cDNA Reverse Transcription Kit, so expressed TCRB transcripts were sequenced. As stored in TCRdb, this immuneACCESS dataset retains in-frame rearrangements with V and J assigned. A fraction of the clones does not appear; measured against another copy, unresolved V genes explain less than half of the discrepancy, and the remainder lacks a known reason. The sample table records under 500,000 clones; 30% of these occur just once. Roughly 0.066% of the sample is in the top ten clones. Material for sequencing was naive CD4+ T cells from blood. The cell subset or site label, read with the paper, signifies: true naive CD4+ T cells. The receptors here all came from a man aged 18 to 30 in good health.

V and J are TRBV5-4 and TRBJ2-7; the match to TRBD2 covers 8 bases. Trimming took 4 bases from V and 6 from J; bases not matched to a gene: 6. The length of the CDR3 is 13 residues. Germline CDR1 SGHNT, CDR2 YYREEE (reference sequence). For the CDR3, the DNA is TGTGCCAGCAGCGTGGGACTAGAACCCGAGCAGTACTTC. Translated, it gives CASSVGLEPEQYF.

This rearrangement joins TRBV4-1 to TRBJ2-1; perhaps D is TRBD1 or TRBD2 (6 bases each). Germline V CDR1 and CDR2: MGHRA, YSYEKL. The germline V and J ends were trimmed by 4 bases and 15 bases, with 19 bases remaining between them. CDR3 size: 13 residues. CDR3 region: CASSLTTGGARFF. Written as DNA, the CDR3 is TGCGCCAGCAGCCTTACAACCGGGGGCGCTAGGTTCTTC.

Only a few counts were recorded for this clone. The chain has TRBV11-2 and TRBJ1-1; the D is unclear. Trimming removed 5 bases from V and 0 bases from J, with 13 bases in between. The CDR3 is 15 residues long. The germline gives CDR1 SGHAT, CDR2 FQNNGV. The CDR3 DNA reads TGTGCCAGCAGCACACCGTGGGTATTGAACACTGAAGCTTTCTTT. This sequence encodes CASSTPWVLNTEAFF.

There are a few counts of this clone. The V call is TRBV30, the J call TRBJ2-3; 9 nucleotides match TRBD2. Germline CDR1 reads GTSNPN; CDR2 reads SVGIG (reference sequence). V trimming: 5 bases; J trimming: 3 bases; junction bases outside the gene matches: 6. This CDR3 is 14 amino acids long. The CDR3 is CAWGSGGWTDTQYF. In DNA, the CDR3 is TGTGCCTGGGGTAGCGGGGGCTGGACAGATACGCAGTATTTT.

The J gene is TRBJ1-1, the V gene TRBV9; possible D gene TRBD1, 6 bases. CDR1 and CDR2 from the germline V gene are SGDLS and YYNGEE. The length of the CDR3 is 17 residues. V was clipped by 0 bases and J by 4 bases, with 19 bases between them. The CDR3 bases are TGTGCCAGCAGCGTAGCTGGGCAGGGGAAAGGTAGCACTGAAGCTTTCTTT. Amino acids: CASSVAGQGKGSTEAFF.

The CDR3 here is CAWSVGSQEKLFF. As DNA, the CDR3 is TGTGCCTGGAGTGTCGGAAGTCAGGAAAAACTGTTTTTT. The rearrangement uses TRBV30 and TRBJ1-4; no reliable D call. Trimming pared 0 bases from V and 8 bases from J, leaving 10 bases between. Germline-derived CDR1 and CDR2 are GTSNPN and SVGIG (reference sequence). The CDR3 is made up of 13 amino acids.

This clone was seen more than once but under ten times. This chain joins TRBV29-1 and TRBJ2-2; TRBD1 matches at 9 bases. V was pared by 7 bases and J by 6 bases, with 3 bases of the junction left unmatched. This CDR3 is 12 amino acids long. Per germline, CDR1 SQVTM and CDR2 ANQGSEA. CDR3 nucleotide sequence: TGCAGCGCACAGGGGGCCTCCGGGGAGCTGTTTTTT. Its protein product is CSAQGASGELFF.

The gene calls are TRBV7-3 and TRBJ2-3, with D unresolved. With 0 bases removed from V and 0 bases from J, the gap between germline ends came to 7 bases. The CDR3 has 15 residues. Germline V gives CDR1 SGHTA, CDR2 FQGTGA. The CDR3 protein is CASSLTVSSTDTQYF. CDR3 nucleotides: TGTGCCAGCAGCTTAACCGTTTCTAGCACAGATACGCAGTATTTT.